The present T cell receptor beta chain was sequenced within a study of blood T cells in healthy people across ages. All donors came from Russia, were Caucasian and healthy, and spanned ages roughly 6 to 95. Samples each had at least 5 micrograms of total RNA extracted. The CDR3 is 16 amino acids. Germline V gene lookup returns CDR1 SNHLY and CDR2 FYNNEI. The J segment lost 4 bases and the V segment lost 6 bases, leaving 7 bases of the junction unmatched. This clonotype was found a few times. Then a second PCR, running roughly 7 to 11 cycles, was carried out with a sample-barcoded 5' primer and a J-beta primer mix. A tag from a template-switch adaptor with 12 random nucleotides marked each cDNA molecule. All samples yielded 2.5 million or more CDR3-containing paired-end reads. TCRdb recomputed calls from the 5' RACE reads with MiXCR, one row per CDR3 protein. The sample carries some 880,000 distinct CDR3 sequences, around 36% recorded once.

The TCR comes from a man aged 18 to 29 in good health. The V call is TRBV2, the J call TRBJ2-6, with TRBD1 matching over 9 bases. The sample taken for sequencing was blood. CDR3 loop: CASSGTGRGGANVLTF. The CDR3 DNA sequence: TGTGCCAGCAGCGGGACAGGGCGAGGAGGGGCCAACGTCCTGACTTTC.